The clone carrying this TCR beta chain was recorded a few times. Antigen specificity is unknown. This record belongs to a study of response to subunit inactivated influenza vaccine. Study-level results: It was suggested by the authors that few new T cells are recruited by each seasonal influenza vaccination.

Trimming removed 1 base from V and 4 bases from J; junction bases left unmatched: 7. Germline CDR1 reads DFQATT; CDR2 reads SNEGSKA (reference sequence). The CDR3 has 15 residues. TCRdb independently ran MiXCR on the RT-PCR reads; one entry per CDR3 protein. Found here are 500,000 to 600,000 distinct CDR3 sequences, 15% to 20% of them singletons; the top ten hold over 2.5%. This TCR derives from a man aged 50-75 years who received an inactivated influenza vaccine. Sequencing used CD4+ T cells sorted from PBMCs, obtained around 25 months after vaccination. The gene calls are TRBV20-1 and TRBJ1-1, with 9 bases lining up with TRBD1. CDR3 in DNA: TGCAGTGCTAGAGCAATTGCGGGACAGGGCACTGAAGCTTTCTTT. It codes for CSARAIAGQGTEAFF.